The clone carrying this T cell receptor beta chain was counted only a few times. The record originates from a study of response to subunit inactivated influenza vaccine. CDR3 length: 15 residues. The V gene end was trimmed by 6 bases and the J gene end by 4 bases; junction bases not matched to a gene: 11. TCRdb itself ran the RT-PCR reads through MiXCR, one entry per CDR3 protein. The sample has 500,000 to 550,000 distinct CDR3 sequences; approximately 22% are singletons. The data also belong to a second study, concerning T cells expressing NK-cell markers. From that paper: The cDNA for TCR beta came from 5'RACE template switching with UMIs. TCR beta repertoires came from sorted CD3+CD56+NKG2C+, CD3+CD56+NKG2C- and CD3+CD56-NKG2C+ T cells. Seven of the eight sequenced donors were classified as HCMV-seropositive, and one was classified as seronegative. For several experiments, T cell sorting was restricted to the alpha-beta TCR population by means of an anti-gamma-delta TCR antibody.

This sample comprised CD4+ T cells sorted from PBMCs, obtained 11 to 12 days after vaccination. This receptor was identified in a man aged 50 to 60 who received an inactivated influenza vaccine. J is TRBJ2-7 and V is TRBV12-3 or TRBV12-4; 8 bases agree with TRBD2. CDR3 residues: CASRRAGAKDYEQYF. In DNA, the CDR3 is TGTGCCAGCAGACGAGCGGGGGCCAAGGATTACGAGCAGTACTTC.